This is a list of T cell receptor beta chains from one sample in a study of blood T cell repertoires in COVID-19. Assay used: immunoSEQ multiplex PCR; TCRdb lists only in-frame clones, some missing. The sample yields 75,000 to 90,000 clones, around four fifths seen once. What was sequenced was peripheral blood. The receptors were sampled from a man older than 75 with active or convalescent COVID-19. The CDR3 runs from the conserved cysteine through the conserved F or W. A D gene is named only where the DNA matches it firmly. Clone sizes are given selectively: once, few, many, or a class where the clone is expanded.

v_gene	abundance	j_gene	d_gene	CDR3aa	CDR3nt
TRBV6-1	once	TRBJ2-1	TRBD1	CASSESRGTDPYNEQFF	TGTGCCAGCAGTGAATCAAGGGGGACAGACCCTTACAATGAGCAGTTCTTC
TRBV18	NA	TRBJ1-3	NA	CASSPEVNQGTGNTIYF	TGTGCCAGCTCACCAGAGGTGAATCAGGGAACTGGAAACACCATATATTTT
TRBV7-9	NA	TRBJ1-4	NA	CASSLVRSPLTLEKLFF	TGTGCCAGCAGCTTAGTTCGTAGTCCCCTCACCTTGGAAAAACTGTTTTTT
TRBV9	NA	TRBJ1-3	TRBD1	CASSPLPGQGISTIYF	TGTGCCAGCAGCCCACTACCGGGACAGGGAATTAGCACCATATATTTT
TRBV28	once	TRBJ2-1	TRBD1	CASTTQGGYNEQFF	TGTGCCAGCACTACACAGGGGGGTTACAATGAGCAGTTCTTC
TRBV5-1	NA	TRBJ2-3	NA	CASSLLVDTQYF	TGCGCCAGCAGCTTGTTAGTAGATACGCAGTATTTT
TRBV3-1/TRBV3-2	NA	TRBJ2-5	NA	CASSQDLVGGETQYF	TGTGCCAGCAGCCAAGACTTAGTAGGAGGGGAGACCCAGTACTTC
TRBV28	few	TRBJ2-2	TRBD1	CATRGHTGELFF	TGTGCCACCAGGGGGCACACCGGGGAGCTGTTTTTT
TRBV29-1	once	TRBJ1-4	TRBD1	CSVGGTETNEKLFF	TGCAGCGTTGGCGGGACAGAGACTAATGAAAAACTGTTTTTT
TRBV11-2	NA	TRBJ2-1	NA	CASTLGRNSYNEQFF	TGTGCCAGCACCCTGGGGAGGAACTCCTACAATGAGCAGTTCTTC
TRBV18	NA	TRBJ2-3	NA	CASSEGWYIGTDTQYF	TGTGCCAGCTCCGAGGGCTGGTACATTGGGACAGATACGCAGTATTTT
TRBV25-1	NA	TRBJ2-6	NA	CASSHQGPGANVLTF	TGTGCCAGCAGTCACCAGGGCCCTGGGGCCAACGTCCTGACTTTC
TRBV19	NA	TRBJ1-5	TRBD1	CASSLILGQGRDQPQHF	TGTGCCAGTAGTTTAATCCTGGGACAGGGAAGGGATCAGCCCCAGCATTTT
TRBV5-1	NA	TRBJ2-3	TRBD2	CASSLVLAESTDTQYF	TGCGCCAGCAGCTTGGTTCTAGCGGAAAGCACAGATACGCAGTATTTT
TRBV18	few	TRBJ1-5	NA	CASSSQERAQPQHF	TGTGCCAGCTCATCTCAGGAGAGGGCTCAGCCCCAGCATTTT
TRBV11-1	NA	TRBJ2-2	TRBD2	CASSYSGKNTGELFF	TGTGCCAGCAGCTATAGCGGGAAGAACACCGGGGAGCTGTTTTTT
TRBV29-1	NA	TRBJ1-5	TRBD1	CSAGQVNQPQHF	TGCAGCGCTGGACAGGTAAATCAGCCCCAGCATTTT
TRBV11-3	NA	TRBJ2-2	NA	CASTPGGNTGELFF	TGTGCCAGCACCCCTGGCGGTAACACCGGGGAGCTGTTTTTT
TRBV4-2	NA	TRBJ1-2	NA	CASSQEGREDGYTF	TGTGCCAGCAGCCAAGAGGGTAGGGAGGATGGCTACACCTTC
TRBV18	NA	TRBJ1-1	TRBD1	CASSTQGARTEAFF	TGTGCCAGCTCAACACAGGGGGCGCGAACTGAAGCTTTCTTT
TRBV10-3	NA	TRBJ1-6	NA	CAIRSQSSYNSPLHF	TGTGCCATCAGATCACAAAGCTCCTATAATTCACCCCTCCACTTT
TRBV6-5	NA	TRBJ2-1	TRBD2	CASSRPSGIINEQFF	TGTGCCAGCAGCCGCCCTAGCGGGATAATCAATGAGCAGTTCTTC
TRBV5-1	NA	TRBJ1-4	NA	CASSFGQLGGGEKLFF	TGCGCCAGCAGCTTCGGACAGCTTGGGGGTGGTGAAAAACTGTTTTTT
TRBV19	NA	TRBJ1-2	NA	CASSRGEGYGYTF	TGTGCCAGTAGTAGAGGGGAGGGCTATGGCTACACCTTC
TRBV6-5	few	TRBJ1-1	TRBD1	CASIPFGQGMTEAFF	TGTGCCAGCATACCCTTCGGACAGGGGATGACTGAAGCTTTCTTT
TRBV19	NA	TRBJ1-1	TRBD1	CASTLNRGDTEAFF	TGTGCCAGTACCCTGAACAGGGGAGATACTGAAGCTTTCTTT
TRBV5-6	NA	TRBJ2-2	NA	CASSLGQNSGELFF	TGTGCCAGCAGCTTGGGACAAAACAGCGGGGAGCTGTTTTTT